This section outlines one T cell receptor (beta chain) sequence together with its context. The RNA, about 0.45 to 1 ug, was put through reverse transcription using random hexamers. The TCR beta CDR3 was amplified by immunoSEQ multiplex PCR across 54 Vbeta, 13 Jbeta. TCRdb reprocessed the immunoSEQ multiplex PCR reads via MiXCR and lists one record per CDR3 protein. The sample carries about 120,000 distinct CDR3 sequences, about 93% recorded once. The data are from a study of CD8 T cells in Susac syndrome. Germline V lookup: CDR1 DFQATT, CDR2 SNEGSKA (reference sequence). V was shortened by 2 bases and J by 0 bases, with 13 bases between the two germline ends. This CDR3 is 15 amino acids long. In blood CD8+ and CD4+ T cells, TCR beta underwent sequencing. Healthy donors matched for age and sex were used as controls. Negative isolation yielded the CD8+ and CD4+ T cells, while FACS enriched the TEMRA cells.

Material: CD4+ T cells from PBMCs. The chain joins TRBV20-1 to TRBJ1-2; D gene unclear. The source of this sequence is a human donor in good health. The CDR3 region is CSARSAMGSNYGYTF. The CDR3 DNA is TGCAGTGCTAGATCGGCAATGGGATCTAACTATGGCTACACCTTC.